A selection of T cell receptor beta chains follows, all from one sample in a study of OX40 agonist ivuxolimab in advanced cancers. Profiled with immunoSEQ multiplex PCR; TCRdb holds only in-frame clones, not every one. The table lists tens of thousands of clones, approximately 91% of them singletons, with about a sixth in the top ten. Sequenced material: CD4+ or CD8+ T cells sorted from blood, taken in a trial of the OX40 agonist ivuxolimab. These receptors originate from an adult with an advanced solid tumor such as melanoma, head and neck, liver or kidney cancer. Each CDR3 is given with its conserved first and last residue.

V	J	CDR3
TRBV28	TRBJ2-1	CASSLPSAGNEQFF
TRBV5-6	TRBJ2-7	CASSLGTSNEQYF
TRBV7-2	TRBJ2-2	CASSPRTGVTTGELFF
TRBV7-3	TRBJ2-1	CASSKGQGRNNEQFF
TRBV5-4	TRBJ1-1	CASSLESTWQNTEAFF
TRBV7-9	TRBJ2-5	CASSSLSSKGTAGLETQYF
TRBV28	TRBJ2-3	CASSTGLVGTDTQYF
TRBV7-2	TRBJ2-7	CASSPGQTYEQYF
TRBV10-2	TRBJ2-7	CASSGMTSGQIYEQYF
TRBV6-5	TRBJ2-7	CASSYAGLYEQYF
TRBV4-1	TRBJ2-3	CASSQASGSMDTQYF
TRBV14	TRBJ2-7	CASSPAPTGIVVGYEQYF
TRBV4-3	TRBJ2-7	CASSQGLAGTYEQYF
TRBV7-6	TRBJ2-5	CASSSAGPQETQYF
TRBV7-8	TRBJ2-2	CASSFYTSTGELFF
TRBV6-6	TRBJ2-7	CASSPLSTRLNYEQYF
TRBV12-5	TRBJ2-7	CASGDQSSSYEQYF
TRBV7-9	TRBJ2-3	CASSLEGLGTQYF
TRBV2	TRBJ2-2	CATFPGQGFTGELFF
TRBV6-1	TRBJ2-6	CASSEGGSGANVLTF
TRBV28	TRBJ2-7	CASSLWEGPLEQYF
TRBV28	TRBJ2-2	CASRLDRIITGELFF
TRBV19	TRBJ2-1	CASSTGADEQFF
TRBV11-1	TRBJ2-7	CASSLDGRRYEQYF
TRBV2	TRBJ2-7	CASSEARLAGSYEQYF
TRBV6-5	TRBJ2-6	CASSPISGANVLTF
TRBV27	TRBJ1-2	CASRGLKGGYTF
TRBV25-1	TRBJ1-1	CASSAGNEAFF
TRBV5-4	TRBJ2-7	CASRGSGVGEQYF
TRBV5-6	TRBJ2-1	CASSLLGHSYNEQFF
TRBV6-6	TRBJ2-7	CASSKIAGGYYEQYF
TRBV7-9	TRBJ1-5	CASSLGTDSNQPQHF
TRBV4-3	TRBJ2-1	CASSQDDLRYNEQFF
TRBV25-1	TRBJ2-7	CASRTDSYEQYF
TRBV11-2	TRBJ2-5	CASSLLVTQETQYF
TRBV27	TRBJ1-1	CAPGTDTEAFF
TRBV2	TRBJ2-7	CASRALVYEQYF
TRBV1	TRBJ2-1	CTSTIGGPTDEQFF
TRBV6-4	TRBJ2-5	CASSYPQGEGKETQYF